The T cell receptor (beta chain) under discussion was sequenced for a study of cytomegalovirus exposure and HLA in healthy donors. Study conclusions and caveats: Follow-up analysis seemed to connect common viral pathogens with several of the most significant clusters identified. Most subjects had HLA-A and HLA-B alleles reportedly predicted accurately by TCR beta sequences. Some V segments (TRBV6-2 and TRBV6-3 among them) were excluded as indistinguishable.

Details on this clone: Its antigen is unknown.

Per the germline V gene, CDR1 is SNHLY and CDR2 is FYNNEI. This CDR3 has 12 residues. Trimming took off 5 bases at V and 3 bases at J, with 8 bases between the two ends. Healthy bone marrow donors supplied every sample. PCR was performed using 60 Vbeta and 13 Jbeta primers. Only in-frame clones appear in the TCRdb table, and some are missing; sequencing was by immunoSEQ multiplex PCR. Of some 110,000 clones detected, approximately 70% appear once; the ten largest clones hold about 0.8%. The sample taken for sequencing was PBMCs. The chain joins TRBV2 to TRBJ2-7; D is possibly TRBD2 (5 bases). This clonotype was obtained from a boy younger than 18 in good health and CMV-seronegative. This CDR3 is CASSISDYEQYF. The CDR3 region has the DNA TGTGCCAGCAGTATTAGCGACTACGAGCAGTACTTC. Supplemented by reference TRBV2 and TRBJ2-7, the full variable domain reads EPEVTQTPSHQVTQMGQEVILRCVPISNHLYFYWYRQILGQKVEFLVSFYNNEISEKSEIFDDQFSVERPDGSNFTLKIRSTKLEDSAMYFCASSISDYEQYFGPGTRLTVT.